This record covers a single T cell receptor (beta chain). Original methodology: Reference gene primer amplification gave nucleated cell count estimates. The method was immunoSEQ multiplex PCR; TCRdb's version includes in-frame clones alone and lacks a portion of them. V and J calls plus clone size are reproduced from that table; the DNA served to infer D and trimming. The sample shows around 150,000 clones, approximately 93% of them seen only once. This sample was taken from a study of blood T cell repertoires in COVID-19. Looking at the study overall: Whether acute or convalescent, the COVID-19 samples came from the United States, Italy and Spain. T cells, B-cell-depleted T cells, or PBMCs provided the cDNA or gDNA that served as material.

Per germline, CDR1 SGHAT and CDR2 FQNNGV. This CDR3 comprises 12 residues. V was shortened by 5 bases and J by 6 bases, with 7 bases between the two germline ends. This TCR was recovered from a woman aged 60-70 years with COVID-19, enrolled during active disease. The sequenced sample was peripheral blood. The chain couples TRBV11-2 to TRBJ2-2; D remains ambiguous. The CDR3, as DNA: TGTGCCAGCAGCCAACTACCCGGGGAGCTGTTTTTT. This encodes CASSQLPGELFF.